These 20 T cell receptor beta chains came from one sample sequenced in a study of shared clonotypes between healthy human individuals. Data came from immunoSEQ multiplex PCR; TCRdb stores just in-frame clones and leaves some out. The repertoire has approximately 500,000 clones, about three quarters of them found once; the top ten carry 9.5% to 15%. Sequencing was performed on PBMCs. These receptors were obtained from a woman aged 40 to 55 in good health. Some clones in this sample may be carry-over from other donors' samples.

The genes are TRBV7-9 and TRBJ2-1; tentatively, D is TRBD2 (6 bases). The germline V gene has CDR1 SEHNR and CDR2 FQNEAQ (reference sequence). The CDR3 length is 16 residues. V lost 1 base, J lost 4 bases, and 14 bases lay in between. CDR3 loop: CASSLDQGGPYNEQFF. As DNA, the CDR3 is TGTGCCAGCAGCTTAGATCAGGGAGGCCCTTACAATGAGCAGTTCTTC.

The V gene is TRBV9, the J gene TRBJ1-2; 8 nucleotides align to TRBD1. This CDR3 spans 15 amino acids. V lost 0 bases to trimming and J lost 7 bases; unmatched junction nucleotides: 8. The germline V gene has CDR1 SGDLS and CDR2 YYNGEE. Here the CDR3 reads CASSVAGTGISGYTF. Here the CDR3 DNA reads TGTGCCAGCAGCGTAGCTGGGACAGGAATAAGTGGCTACACCTTC.

The chain couples TRBV11-2 to TRBJ2-7; 7 nucleotides align to TRBD2. The trim removed 3 bases at V and 5 bases at J, leaving 7 bases unmatched. Per germline, CDR1 SGHAT and CDR2 FQNNGV. The length of the CDR3 is 14 residues. The CDR3 is CASSFPGGRDEQYF. CDR3 nucleotide sequence: TGTGCCAGCAGCTTCCCGGGAGGACGTGACGAGCAGTACTTC.

V is TRBV7-3 and J is TRBJ2-3; no clear D. V was clipped by 2 bases and J by 1 base, with 13 bases between them. CDR1 is SGHTA and CDR2 is FQGTGA in the germline V gene. CDR3 length: 16 amino acids. In DNA form, the CDR3 reads TGTGCCAGCAGCTTAGGAGCAGACTTTGGCACAGATACGCAGTATTTT. Amino acid sequence: CASSLGADFGTDTQYF.

The chain has TRBV19 and TRBJ1-1; 8 nucleotides match TRBD1. Losses at the gene ends were 5 bases for V and 3 bases for J; bases not matched to a gene: 11. This CDR3 has 16 amino acids. In germline, CDR1 is LNHDA, CDR2 SQIVND (reference sequence). CDR3 sequence reads: CASSLQGAGLDTEAFF. The CDR3 region has the DNA TGTGCCAGTAGTCTCCAGGGGGCCGGATTGGACACTGAAGCTTTCTTT. The full variable domain, completed using reference TRBV19 and TRBJ1-1, is DGGITQSPKYLFRKEGQNVTLSCEQNLNHDAMYWYRQDPGQGLRLIYYSQIVNDFQKGDIAEGYSVSREKKESFPLTVTSAQKNPTAFYLCASSLQGAGLDTEAFFGQGTRLTVV.

The chain has TRBV19 and TRBJ2-1; 11 bases agree with TRBD1. Germline loops: CDR1 LNHDA, CDR2 SQIVND (reference sequence). CDR3 size: 16 residues. The J segment lost 8 bases and the V segment lost 5 bases, leaving 11 bases of the junction unmatched. The CDR3 spells CASSEPGQGVVDEQFF. CDR3 nucleotide sequence: TGTGCCAGTAGTGAACCGGGACAGGGGGTGGTCGATGAGCAGTTCTTC.

This chain uses TRBV28 with TRBJ1-5, with D uncertain. V lost 5 bases and J 4 bases, leaving 9 bases between the germline ends. The germline gives CDR1 MDHEN, CDR2 SYDVKM. The CDR3 consists of 13 residues. CDR3 in DNA: TGTGCCAGCAGTAGACGTGGAAATCAGCCCCAGCATTTT. This codes for CASSRRGNQPQHF.

The V gene is TRBV15, the J gene TRBJ2-1, with 7 nucleotides matching TRBD2. The CDR3 spans 17 residues. V gave up 0 bases and J gave up 0 bases; unmatched junction bases: 5. Germline loops: CDR1 LNHNV, CDR2 YYDKDF (reference sequence). CDR3 residues: CATSREKASGSYNEQFF. Here the CDR3 DNA reads TGTGCCACCAGCAGAGAAAAGGCTAGCGGCTCCTACAATGAGCAGTTCTTC.

The rearrangement links TRBV7-3 to TRBJ2-2; the match to TRBD2 covers 9 bases. The CDR3 spans 15 residues. V trimming: 5 bases; J trimming: 3 bases; junction bases outside the gene matches: 4. Germline values: CDR1 SGHTA, CDR2 FQGTGA. The CDR3 DNA reads TGTGCCAGCAGCCCGTCTAGCGGGGACACCGGGGAGCTGTTTTTT. Protein sequence: CASSPSSGDTGELFF.

This clone has a handful of counts. The chain combines TRBV6-1 with TRBJ1-1, with TRBD1 matching 11 bases. Germline trimming cut 7 bases from V and 11 bases from J; bases unmatched to any gene: 9. The CDR3 is 13 residues long. From germline, CDR1 is MNHNS and CDR2 SASEGT. CDR3 in amino acids: CASIPRDRGTAFF. The DNA for the CDR3 is TGTGCCAGCATCCCCCGGGACAGGGGGACGGCTTTCTTT.

V gene TRBV11-3 combines with J gene TRBJ1-1; D ambiguous. The CDR3 extends over 12 amino acids. The V gene's germline CDR1 is SGHNT and CDR2 YENEEA. V was clipped by 3 bases and J by 1 base, with 3 bases between them. The CDR3 is CASSFRNTEAFF. In nucleotides, the CDR3 is TGTGCCAGCAGCTTCCGGAACACTGAAGCTTTCTTT.

The rearrangement links TRBV4-1 to TRBJ1-5; D is ambiguous. The CDR3 sequence is 15 residues long. Germline V CDR1 and CDR2: MGHRA, YSYEKL. V shed 0 bases and J shed 6 bases, with 12 bases lying between them. This CDR3 reads CASSQDVRFGQPQHF. The DNA for the CDR3 is TGCGCCAGCAGCCAAGATGTGAGGTTTGGTCAGCCCCAGCATTTT.

The V gene is TRBV19, the J gene TRBJ1-4; D might be TRBD1 (6 bases). The CDR3 has 17 residues. From germline, CDR1 is LNHDA and CDR2 SQIVND (reference sequence). Trimming cost V 4 bases and J 7 bases, with 22 bases left between them. CDR3 nucleotides: TGTGCCAGTAGTACCCGAGCCGGGGGCGGATTCGGTGAAAAACTGTTTTTT. This sequence encodes CASSTRAGGGFGEKLFF.

The chain links TRBV27 to TRBJ2-7; TRBD2 agrees at 13 bases. Germline V gives CDR1 MNHEY, CDR2 SMNVEV (reference sequence). The CDR3 length is 17 residues. Trimming removed 0 bases from V and 5 bases from J; junction bases left unmatched: 7. The CDR3 loop is CASSLSIRTSGSHEQYF. CDR3 coding DNA: TGTGCCAGCAGTTTATCGATCCGGACTAGCGGGAGCCACGAGCAGTACTTC.

This chain uses TRBV4-1 with TRBJ1-5; D might be TRBD1 (6 bases). The length of the CDR3 is 15 residues. V was clipped by 3 bases and J by 6 bases, with 15 bases between them. Germline assignment: CDR1 MGHRA and CDR2 YSYEKL. For the CDR3, the DNA is TGCGCCAGCAGCCAGGGGACGGGGGGCTTTCAGCCCCAGCATTTT. It is translated as CASSQGTGGFQPQHF.

The chain employs TRBV7-2 and TRBJ2-7, with 9 bases matching TRBD1. The CDR3 length is 13 residues. J gave up 6 bases and V 5 bases, and 5 bases lay outside the gene matches. Per the germline V gene, CDR1 is SGHTA and CDR2 is FQGNSA. DNA for the CDR3: TGTGCCAGCAGCATAAGACAGGGGGGCGAGCAGTACTTC. Its translation: CASSIRQGGEQYF.

This chain links TRBV19 with TRBJ2-2; no clear D. V was pared by 10 bases and J by 1 base, with 13 bases between. The CDR3 runs to 14 residues. The germline V gene has CDR1 LNHDA and CDR2 SQIVND (reference sequence). CDR3 protein: CATKGWRNTGELFF. Written as DNA, the CDR3 is TGTGCCACCAAAGGGTGGCGGAACACCGGGGAGCTGTTTTTT.

The chain employs TRBV7-2 and TRBJ1-1, with TRBD1 as a possible D gene (6 bases). Per the germline V gene, CDR1 is SGHTA and CDR2 is FQGNSA. This CDR3 comprises 15 residues. Trimming left V 5 bases short and J 2 bases short, with 15 bases between. CDR3 amino acids: CASSPRGGSNTEAFF. The CDR3 DNA is TGTGCCAGCAGCCCCCGGGGGGGCAGTAACACTGAAGCTTTCTTT.

Here the CDR3 reads CASSVSGSQGEQYF. The CDR3 DNA reads TGTGCCAGCAGCGTGAGCGGGAGTCAGGGTGAGCAGTACTTC. The V call is TRBV9, the J call TRBJ2-7, with 8 bases aligning to TRBD2. This CDR3 is 14 amino acids long. Germline assignment: CDR1 SGDLS and CDR2 YYNGEE. V lost 2 bases to trimming and J lost 7 bases; unmatched junction nucleotides: 8.

The CDR3 bases are TGTGCCATCAGTGAGTTCGGCAGGTACCAAGAGACCCAGTACTTC. This translates into CAISEFGRYQETQYF. This rearrangement joins TRBV10-3 to TRBJ2-5; D is unresolved. The CDR3 covers 15 residues. Per germline, CDR1 ENHRY and CDR2 SYGVKD. V was pared by 1 base and J by 0 bases, with 9 bases between.